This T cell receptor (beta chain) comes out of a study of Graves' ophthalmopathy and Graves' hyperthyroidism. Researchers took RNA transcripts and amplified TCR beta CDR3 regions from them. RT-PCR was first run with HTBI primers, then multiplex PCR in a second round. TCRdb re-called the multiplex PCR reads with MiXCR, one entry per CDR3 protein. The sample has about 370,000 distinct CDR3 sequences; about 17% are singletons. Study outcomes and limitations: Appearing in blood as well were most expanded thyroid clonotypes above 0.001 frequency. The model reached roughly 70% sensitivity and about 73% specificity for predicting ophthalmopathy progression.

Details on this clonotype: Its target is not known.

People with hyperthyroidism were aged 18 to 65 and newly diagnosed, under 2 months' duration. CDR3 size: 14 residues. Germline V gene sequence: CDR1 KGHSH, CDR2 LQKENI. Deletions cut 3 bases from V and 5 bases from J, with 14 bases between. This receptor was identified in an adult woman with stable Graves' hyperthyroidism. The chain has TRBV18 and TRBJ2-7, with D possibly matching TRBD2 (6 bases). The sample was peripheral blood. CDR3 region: CASSPPGTRHEQYF. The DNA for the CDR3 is TGTGCCAGCTCACCGCCGGGGACTCGCCACGAGCAGTACTTC.